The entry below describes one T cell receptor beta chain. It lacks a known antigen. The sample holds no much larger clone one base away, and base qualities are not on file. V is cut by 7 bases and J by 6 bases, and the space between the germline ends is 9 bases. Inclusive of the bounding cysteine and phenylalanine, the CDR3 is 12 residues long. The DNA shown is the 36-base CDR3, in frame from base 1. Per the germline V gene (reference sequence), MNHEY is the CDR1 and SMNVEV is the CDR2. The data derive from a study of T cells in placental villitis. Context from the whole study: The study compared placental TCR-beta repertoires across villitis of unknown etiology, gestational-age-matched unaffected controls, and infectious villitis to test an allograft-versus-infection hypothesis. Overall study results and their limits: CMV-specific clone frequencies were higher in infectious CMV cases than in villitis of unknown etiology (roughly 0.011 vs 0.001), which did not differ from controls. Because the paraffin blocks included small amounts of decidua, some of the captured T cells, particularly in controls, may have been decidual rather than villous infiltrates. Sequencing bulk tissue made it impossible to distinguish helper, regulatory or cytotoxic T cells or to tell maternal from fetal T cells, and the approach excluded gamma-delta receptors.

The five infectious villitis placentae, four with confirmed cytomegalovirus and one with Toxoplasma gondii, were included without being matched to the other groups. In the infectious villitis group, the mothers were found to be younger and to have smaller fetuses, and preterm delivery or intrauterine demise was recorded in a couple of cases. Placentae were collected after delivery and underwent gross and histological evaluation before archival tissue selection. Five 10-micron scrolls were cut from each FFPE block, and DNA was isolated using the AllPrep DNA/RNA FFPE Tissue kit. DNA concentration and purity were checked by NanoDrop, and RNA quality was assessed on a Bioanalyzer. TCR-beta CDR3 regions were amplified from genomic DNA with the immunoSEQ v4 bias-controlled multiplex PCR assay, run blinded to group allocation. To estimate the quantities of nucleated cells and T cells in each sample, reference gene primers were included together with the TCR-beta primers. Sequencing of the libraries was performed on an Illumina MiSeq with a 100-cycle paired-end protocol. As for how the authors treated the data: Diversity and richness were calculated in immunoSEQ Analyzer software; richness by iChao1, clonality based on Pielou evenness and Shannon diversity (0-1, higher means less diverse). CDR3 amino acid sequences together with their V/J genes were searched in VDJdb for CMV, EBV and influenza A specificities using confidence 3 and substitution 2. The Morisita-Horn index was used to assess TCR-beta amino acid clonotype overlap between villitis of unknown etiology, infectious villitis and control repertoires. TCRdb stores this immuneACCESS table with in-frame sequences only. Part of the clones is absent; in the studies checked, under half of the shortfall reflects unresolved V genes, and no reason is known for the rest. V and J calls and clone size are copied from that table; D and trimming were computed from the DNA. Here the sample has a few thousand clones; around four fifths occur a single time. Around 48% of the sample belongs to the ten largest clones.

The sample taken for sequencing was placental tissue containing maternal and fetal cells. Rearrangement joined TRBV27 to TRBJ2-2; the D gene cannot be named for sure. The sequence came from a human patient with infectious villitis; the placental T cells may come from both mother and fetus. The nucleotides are TGTGCCAGCACCGCAGATTCCGGGGAGCTGTTTTTT. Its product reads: CASTADSGELFF.